This TCR beta chain appears in the sequencing data of a study of T cells of healthy individuals. J gave up 0 bases and V 0 bases, and 5 bases lay outside the gene matches. CDR1 and CDR2 from the germline V gene are SGHDT and YYEEEE. The CDR3 totals 17 residues. TCRdb re-derived calls from the 5' RACE reads in MiXCR, one entry per CDR3 protein. The profile shows approximately 100,000 distinct CDR3 sequences, approximately 15% of them singletons. This clonotype was observed many times. The rearrangement uses TRBV5-6 and TRBJ1-1; 10 bases agree with TRBD1. The sequence derives from a human donor in good health. CDR3 sequence reads: CASSLEDRGVLNTEAFF. The CDR3 DNA reads as TGTGCCAGCAGCTTGGAGGACAGGGGGGTTTTGAACACTGAAGCTTTCTTT.